Each of the 23 T cell receptor beta chains below was sequenced from the same sample in a study of T-cell memory formation after mild COVID-19. Each CDR3 protein gets one entry after TCRdb re-called the 5' RACE reads with MiXCR. The table has some 180,000 distinct CDR3 sequences, around 18% seen once. Source material: PBMCs or a T cell subset sorted from them (not recorded which). Source of these receptors: a man aged 18 to 29 who had mild COVID-19 (a few samples of this study predate the infection). Cell type and time point are not known.

J is TRBJ1-2 and V is TRBV20-1; D not certain. V lost 6 bases, J lost 8 bases, and 16 bases lay in between. CDR1 is DFQATT, CDR2 SNEGSKA, per germline (reference sequence). This CDR3 comprises 12 residues. CDR3 sequence (DNA): TGCAGTGCAACCGGGCCTACGGGAGGCTACACCTTC. Residues: CSATGPTGGYTF.

This clonotype has more than one count but fewer than ten. The rearrangement joins TRBV9 to TRBJ2-1; 8 bases agree with TRBD2. The V segment lost 3 bases and the J segment 5 bases; nucleotides outside the gene matches: 7. Germline V lookup: CDR1 SGDLS, CDR2 YYNGEE. This CDR3 comprises 15 residues. The CDR3 coding sequence is TGTGCCAGCAGCGAGGCGGGACTAGATAACAATGAGCAGTTCTTC. It specifies CASSEAGLDNNEQFF. The full variable domain, in which reference TRBV9 and TRBJ2-1 provide the parts outside the CDR3, is DSGVTQTPKHLITATGQRVTLRCSPRSGDLSVYWYQQSLDQGLQFLIQYYNGEERAKGNILERFSAQQFPDLHSELNLSSLELGDSALYFCASSEAGLDNNEQFFGPGTRLTVL.

The V call is TRBV5-8, the J call TRBJ2-1; TRBD1 matches 7 bases. Germline lookup yields CDR1 SGHTS and CDR2 YDEGEE. After removal of 3 bases from V and 8 bases from J, the junction contained 8 bases not matched to a gene. The CDR3 is made up of 14 amino acids. CDR3 DNA: TGTGCCAGCAGCTGGGTGACAGGGACCGATGAGCAGTTCTTC. This codes for CASSWVTGTDEQFF. The whole variable domain, remainder taken from reference TRBV5-8 and TRBJ2-1, is EAGVTQSPTHLIKTRGQQATLRCSPISGHTSVYWYQQALGLGLQFLLWYDEGEERNRGNFPPRFSGRQFPNYSSELNVNALELEDSALYLCASSWVTGTDEQFFGPGTRLTVL.

Only a few counts were recorded for this clonotype. This chain links TRBV20-1 with TRBJ2-2; no definite D call. Germline V CDR1 and CDR2: DFQATT, SNEGSKA (reference sequence). Trimming stripped 6 bases from V and 2 bases from J, with 13 bases between. The CDR3 extends over 14 amino acids. The CDR3 DNA follows: TGCAGTGCCATAAGGGCAGGCAACACCGGGGAGCTGTTTTTT. Protein: CSAIRAGNTGELFF.

In its sample, this clonotype was seen a few times. The rearrangement links TRBV6-6 to TRBJ2-2; D is possibly TRBD1 (5 bases). The CDR3 contains 9 residues. The V gene's germline CDR1 is MNHNY and CDR2 SVGAGI (reference sequence). V lost 11 bases and J 9 bases, leaving 7 bases between the germline ends. Here the CDR3 reads CAAGRELFF. The CDR3 coding sequence is TGTGCCGCAGGGCGGGAGCTGTTTTTT.

The CDR3 is CASSQATGSTEAFF. In DNA form, the CDR3 reads TGTGCCAGCAGCCAAGCGACAGGGAGCACTGAAGCTTTCTTT. The rearrangement joins TRBV3-1 to TRBJ1-1; 7 bases line up with TRBD1. The CDR3 is made up of 14 amino acids. V lost 1 base and J lost 4; bases outside the gene matches: 3. Germline CDR1 reads LGHDT; CDR2 reads YNNKEL (reference sequence).

This chain links TRBV10-3 with TRBJ2-7; D unresolved. With 2 bases removed from V and 9 bases from J, the gap between germline ends came to 17 bases. CDR3 length equals 14 residues. The germline gives CDR1 ENHRY, CDR2 SYGVKD. CDR3 residues: CAISEGFQDAAQYV. The CDR3 bases are TGTGCCATCAGTGAGGGGTTTCAGGACGCTGCGCAGTACGTC.

This clonotype was detected a few times. This chain joins TRBV12-3 or TRBV12-4 and TRBJ2-2; D may match TRBD1 or TRBD2 (5 bases each). The CDR3 is 16 residues long. The V end was cut by 5 bases, the J end by 6 bases, with 19 bases between. The CDR3 reads CASSRDGYTLSGELFF. The CDR3 coding sequence is TGTGCCAGCAGTCGGGACGGCTACACCTTGTCCGGGGAGCTGTTTTTT.

V is TRBV4-1 and J is TRBJ1-6; 7 bases agree with TRBD1. The germline CDR1 and CDR2 sequences are MGHRA and YSYEKL. V trimming: 0 bases; J trimming: 12 bases; junction bases outside the gene matches: 8. The CDR3 has 15 residues. CDR3 bases: TGCGCCAGCAGCCAAGAGACAGGGCCACGGGGACCCCTCCACTTT. It translates to CASSQETGPRGPLHF.

This clonotype was counted a few times. The J gene is TRBJ2-6, the V gene TRBV7-6; D not resolved. In germline, CDR1 is SGHVS, CDR2 FNYEAQ. V dropped 5 bases and J dropped 3 bases, with 8 bases sitting between them. CDR3 length equals 14 residues. This CDR3 reads CASSPTNGANVLTF. The CDR3 coding sequence is TGTGCCAGCAGCCCCACCAATGGGGCCAACGTCCTGACTTTC.

This clonotype was seen only a few times. V usage is TRBV4-2 and J usage is TRBJ1-2; D unresolved. Per the germline V gene, CDR1 is LGHNA and CDR2 is YNFKEQ. The CDR3 extends over 13 amino acids. The V end was cut by 0 bases, the J end by 8 bases, with 10 bases between. Written as DNA, the CDR3 is TGTGCCAGCAGCCAAGAAGGCGGTGGGGGCTACACCTTC. It specifies CASSQEGGGGYTF.

This clonotype was seen only a few times. This rearrangement joins TRBV5-5 to TRBJ1-2; D gene uncertain. The CDR3 contains 13 residues. V lost 0 bases to trimming and J lost 10 bases, with 13 bases between them. The germline gives CDR1 SGHKS, CDR2 YYEKEE (reference sequence). The CDR3 DNA sequence: TGTGCCAGCAGCTTGGTATATACCCCTCTCTACACCTTC. Protein product: CASSLVYTPLYTF. Drawing the rest from reference TRBV5-5 and TRBJ1-2, the complete variable domain is DAGVTQSPTHLIKTRGQQVTLRCSPISGHKSVSWYQQVLGQGPQFIFQYYEKEERGRGNFPDRFSARQFPNYSSELNVNALLLGDSALYLCASSLVYTPLYTFGSGTRLTVV.

V gene TRBV5-6 combines with J gene TRBJ2-5, with 12 bases identical to TRBD2. After removal of 2 bases from V and 1 base from J, the junction contained 9 bases not matched to a gene. This CDR3 is 18 amino acids long. CDR1 is SGHDT and CDR2 is YYEEEE in the germline V gene. CDR3 amino acids: CASSFSSGGAALQETQYF. CDR3 nucleotide sequence: TGTGCCAGCAGCTTCTCTAGCGGGGGGGCAGCCCTCCAAGAGACCCAGTACTTC.

This clonotype appeared a few times. The V and J genes are TRBV2 and TRBJ2-7; tentatively, D is TRBD1 (6 bases). V was pared by 8 bases and J by 4 bases, with 15 bases between. CDR3 length: 13 amino acids. Germline V gene lookup returns CDR1 SNHLY and CDR2 FYNNEI. CDR3 coding DNA: TGTGCCAGCCGCCGGGACACCAATTACGAGCAGTACTTC. The encoded protein is CASRRDTNYEQYF.

In its sample, this clonotype was seen many times. The chain couples TRBV6-5 to TRBJ1-2; 9 nucleotides agree with TRBD1. Trimming at V came to 4 bases and at J to 3 bases, leaving 0 bases not matched to a gene. The CDR3 runs to 13 residues. Per germline, CDR1 MNHEY and CDR2 SVGAGI. CDR3 DNA: TGTGCCAGCAGTTGGACAGGGGACTATGGCTACACCTTC. The encoded protein is CASSWTGDYGYTF.

The CDR3 is CASTQGTPRETQYF. CDR3 nucleotide sequence: TGTGCCAGCACCCAAGGGACGCCCAGGGAGACCCAGTACTTC. The chain employs TRBV7-8 and TRBJ2-5, with D possibly called TRBD1 or TRBD2 (5 bases each). CDR1 and CDR2 from the germline V gene are SGHVS and FQNEAQ. V lost 7 bases to trimming and J lost 5 bases, with 17 bases between them. CDR3 length: 14 amino acids.

The chain has TRBV5-1 and TRBJ2-3; TRBD1 or TRBD2 may be the D gene (6 bases each). V dropped 1 base and J dropped 5 bases, with 11 bases sitting between them. Looked up from germline, CDR1 is SGHRS and CDR2 is YFSETQ. This CDR3 contains 14 residues. CDR3 protein: CASSLLEGGDTQYF. In DNA, the CDR3 is TGCGCCAGCAGCTTGTTGGAGGGGGGAGATACGCAGTATTTT.

This clonotype appeared a few times. CDR3 sequence: CSAKRGGGTDTQYF. CDR3 coding DNA: TGCAGTGCTAAGAGGGGAGGGGGAACAGATACGCAGTATTTT. The chain has TRBV20-1 and TRBJ2-3, with TRBD2 as a possible D gene (7 bases). Looked up from germline, CDR1 is DFQATT and CDR2 is SNEGSKA (reference sequence). Trimming left V 4 bases short and J 3 bases short, with 14 bases between. The CDR3 is made up of 14 amino acids.

The genes are TRBV9 and TRBJ2-1; 10 bases map to TRBD1. J lost 8 bases, V lost 4 bases, and 9 bases had no gene match. The CDR3 loop spans 15 amino acids. Germline CDR1 and CDR2: SGDLS and YYNGEE. The DNA of the CDR3 is TGTGCCAGCAGCATCCGGGACAGGGGATTCGATGAGCAGTTCTTC. Protein product: CASSIRDRGFDEQFF. The full variable domain, in which reference TRBV9 and TRBJ2-1 provide the parts outside the CDR3, is DSGVTQTPKHLITATGQRVTLRCSPRSGDLSVYWYQQSLDQGLQFLIQYYNGEERAKGNILERFSAQQFPDLHSELNLSSLELGDSALYFCASSIRDRGFDEQFFGPGTRLTVL.

This clonotype came up a few times. The chain employs TRBV7-9 and TRBJ1-5, with 9 bases lining up with TRBD1. Per germline, CDR1 SEHNR and CDR2 FQNEAQ (reference sequence). V was clipped by 5 bases and J by 7 bases; unmatched bases: 6. The CDR3 length is 14 residues. CDR3 sequence (DNA): TGTGCCAGCAGCCCGGGACAGGGAAGGCAGCCCCAGCATTTT. Translated: CASSPGQGRQPQHF. Drawing the rest from reference TRBV7-9 and TRBJ1-5, the complete variable domain is DTGVSQNPRHKITKRGQNVTFRCDPISEHNRLYWYRQTLGQGPEFLTYFQNEAQLEKSRLLSDRFSAERPKGSFSTLEIQRTEQGDSAMYLCASSPGQGRQPQHFGDGTRLSIL.

The chain employs TRBV7-9 and TRBJ1-3; tentative D call: TRBD1 (6 bases). Between the trimmed V and J ends, which lost 2 bases and 0 bases, there was a span of 11 bases. The CDR3 spans 16 residues. Germline-derived CDR1 and CDR2 are SEHNR and FQNEAQ (reference sequence). CDR3 DNA: TGTGCCAGCAGCTTACCGGGACAAGCCTCTGGAAACACCATATATTTT. This codes for CASSLPGQASGNTIYF.

Worth noting for this clonotype: At one of its ends the junction is not consistent with the germline gene, which may arise from a read error. The rearrangement links TRBV28 to TRBJ2-1; 8 bases match TRBD1. The CDR3 is 13 amino acids. Germline V gives CDR1 MDHEN, CDR2 SYDVKM. The CDR3: CASSLFQGAVLVF. In DNA, the CDR3 is TGTGCCAGCAGTTTATTCCAGGGGGCGGTTTTAGTCTTC.

The chain has TRBV9 and TRBJ2-1; D may correspond to TRBD1 or TRBD2 (6 bases each). This CDR3 is built from 13 residues. Germline V CDR1 and CDR2: SGDLS, YYNGEE. Trimming removed 3 bases from V and 6 bases from J, with 10 bases in between. The CDR3 bases are TGTGCCAGCAGCGGTCGGGGGCCCAATGAGCAGTTCTTC. It yields the protein CASSGRGPNEQFF.